The clone carrying this TCR beta chain is labeled medium-sized. The data were obtained in a study of blood T cell repertoires in COVID-19. As handled by the study authors: How many nucleated cells were present was estimated from reference gene primer amplification. The protocol was immunoSEQ multiplex PCR, while the TCRdb copy is restricted to in-frame clones and leaves out a portion. V and J calls and clone size are as listed in that table; D and trimming were resolved from the DNA. The profile shows tens of thousands of clones, almost 90% of them singletons. In germline, CDR1 is LNHDA, CDR2 SQIVND (reference sequence). CDR3 size: 19 residues. V was cut by 1 base and J by 2 bases, with 20 bases left in between.

The V call is TRBV19, the J call TRBJ2-2; D possibly corresponds to TRBD2 (6 bases). Sequences were obtained from peripheral blood. The sequence derives from a man aged 45-60 years with acute or convalescent COVID-19. CDR3 sequence (DNA): TGTGCCAGTAGTATAGGTGTAGGCGGGATCGAAGGCAACACCGGGGAGCTGTTTTTT. It yields the protein CASSIGVGGIEGNTGELFF.